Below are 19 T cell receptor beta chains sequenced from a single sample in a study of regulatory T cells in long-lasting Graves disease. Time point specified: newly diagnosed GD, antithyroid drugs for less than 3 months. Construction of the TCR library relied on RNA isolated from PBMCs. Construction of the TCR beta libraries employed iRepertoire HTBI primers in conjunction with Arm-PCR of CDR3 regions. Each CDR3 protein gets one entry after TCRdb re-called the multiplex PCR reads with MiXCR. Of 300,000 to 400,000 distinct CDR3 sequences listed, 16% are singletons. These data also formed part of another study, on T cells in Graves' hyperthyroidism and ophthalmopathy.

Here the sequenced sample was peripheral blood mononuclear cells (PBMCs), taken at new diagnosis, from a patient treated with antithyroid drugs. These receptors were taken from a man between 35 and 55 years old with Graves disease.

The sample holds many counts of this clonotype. CDR3: CASSQGSDNTEAFF. Here the CDR3 DNA reads TGCGCCAGCAGCCAAGGATCCGACAACACTGAAGCTTTCTTT. This chain connects TRBV4-3 to TRBJ1-1, with no clear D. Trimming pared 1 base from V and 2 bases from J, leaving 8 bases between. There are 14 residues in the CDR3. Germline V gene data show CDR1 as LGHNA and CDR2 as YSLEER.

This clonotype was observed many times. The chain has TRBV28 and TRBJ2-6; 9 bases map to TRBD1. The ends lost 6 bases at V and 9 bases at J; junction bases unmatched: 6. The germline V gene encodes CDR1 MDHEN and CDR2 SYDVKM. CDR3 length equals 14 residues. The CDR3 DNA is TGTGCCAGCAGACCTACAGGGGGCTTCAACGTCCTGACTTTC. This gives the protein CASRPTGGFNVLTF.

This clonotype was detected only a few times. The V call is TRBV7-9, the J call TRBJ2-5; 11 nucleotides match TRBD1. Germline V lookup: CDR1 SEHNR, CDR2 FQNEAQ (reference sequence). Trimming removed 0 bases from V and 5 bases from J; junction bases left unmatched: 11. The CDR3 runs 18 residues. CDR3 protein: CASSLAIPGQGVLETQYF. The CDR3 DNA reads TGTGCCAGCAGCTTAGCCATACCGGGACAGGGGGTTTTGGAGACCCAGTACTTC.

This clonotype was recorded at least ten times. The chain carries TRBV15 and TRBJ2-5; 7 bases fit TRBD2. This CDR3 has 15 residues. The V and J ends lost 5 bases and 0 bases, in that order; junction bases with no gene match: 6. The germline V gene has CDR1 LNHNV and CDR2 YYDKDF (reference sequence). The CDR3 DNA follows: TGTGCCACCAGCCCCGGTGGGGGGGACCAAGAGACCCAGTACTTC. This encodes CATSPGGGDQETQYF.

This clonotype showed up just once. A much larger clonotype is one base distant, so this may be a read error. In DNA form, the CDR3 reads TGTGCCAGCAGCGTCGGACTAGCGGGGCCCGCCGGGGAGCTGTTTTTT. It encodes CASSVGLAGPAGELFF. The V and J genes are TRBV7-2 and TRBJ2-2, with 12 nucleotides matching TRBD2. Germline CDR1 and CDR2: SGHTA and FQGNSA. The CDR3 totals 16 residues. Germline trimming cut 5 bases from V and 6 bases from J; bases unmatched to any gene: 7.

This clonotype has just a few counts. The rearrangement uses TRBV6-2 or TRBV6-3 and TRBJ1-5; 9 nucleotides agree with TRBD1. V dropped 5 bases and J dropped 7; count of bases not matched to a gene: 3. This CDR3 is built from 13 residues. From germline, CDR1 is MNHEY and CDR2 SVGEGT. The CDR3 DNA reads TGTGCCAGCAGTACAGGGGGCGGACAGCCCCAGCATTTT. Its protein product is CASSTGGGQPQHF.

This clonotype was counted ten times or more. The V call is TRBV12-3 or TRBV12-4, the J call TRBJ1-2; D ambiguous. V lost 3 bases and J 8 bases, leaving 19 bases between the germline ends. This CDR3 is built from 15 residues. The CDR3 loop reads CASSFVPLKADGYTF. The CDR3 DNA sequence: TGTGCCAGCAGTTTTGTACCCCTCAAGGCCGACGGCTACACCTTC.

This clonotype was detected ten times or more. Written as DNA, the CDR3 is TGTGCCAGCTCACCATCGGCTTCCTACAATGAGCAGTTCTTC. Amino acid sequence: CASSPSASYNEQFF. This sequence joins TRBV18 and TRBJ2-1; D remains ambiguous. V was trimmed by 2 bases and J by 1 base, leaving 6 bases between them. CDR1 is KGHSH and CDR2 is LQKENI in the germline V gene. This CDR3 has 14 residues.

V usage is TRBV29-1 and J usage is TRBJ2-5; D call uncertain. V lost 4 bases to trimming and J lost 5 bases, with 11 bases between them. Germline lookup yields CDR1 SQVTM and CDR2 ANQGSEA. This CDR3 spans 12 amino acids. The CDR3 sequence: CSVVWAGETQYF. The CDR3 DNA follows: TGCAGCGTTGTTTGGGCTGGGGAGACCCAGTACTTC.

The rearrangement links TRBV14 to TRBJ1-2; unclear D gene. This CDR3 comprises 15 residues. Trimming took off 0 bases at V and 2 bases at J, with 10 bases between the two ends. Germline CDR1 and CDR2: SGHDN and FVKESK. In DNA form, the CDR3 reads TGTGCCAGCAGCCAAGAGTCCTCGATAAACTATGGCTACACCTTC. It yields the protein CASSQESSINYGYTF. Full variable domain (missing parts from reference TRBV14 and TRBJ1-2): EAGVTQFPSHSVIEKGQTVTLRCDPISGHDNLYWYRRVMGKEIKFLLHFVKESKQDESGMPNNRFLAERTGGTYSTLKVQPAELEDSGVYFCASSQESSINYGYTFGSGTRLTVV.

CDR3 DNA sequence: TGTGCCAGCAAGTGGGATAGCGGACACACAGATACGCAGTATTTT. The encoded protein is CASKWDSGHTDTQYF. The chain uses TRBV12-3 or TRBV12-4 and TRBJ2-3; possibly TRBD2 for D (6 bases). Trimming took 7 bases from V and 2 from J, leaving 16 bases between them. The CDR3 spans 15 residues.

The CDR3 DNA follows: TGTGCCAGCAGATCCCCGGGGGGCGGGTCACCCCTCCACTTT. This sequence encodes CASRSPGGGSPLHF. The gene calls are TRBV27 and TRBJ1-6, with a weak D call TRBD1 (6 bases). The length of the CDR3 is 14 residues. The germline V gene encodes CDR1 MNHEY and CDR2 SMNVEV (reference sequence). V dropped 6 bases and J dropped 10 bases, with 16 bases sitting between them.

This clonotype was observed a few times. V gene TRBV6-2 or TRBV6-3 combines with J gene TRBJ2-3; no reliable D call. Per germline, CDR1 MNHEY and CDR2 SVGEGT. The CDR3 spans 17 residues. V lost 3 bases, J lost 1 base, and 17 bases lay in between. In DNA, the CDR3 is TGTGCCAGCAGTTATGAGAGAAATGTGGCTGGCACAGATACGCAGTATTTT. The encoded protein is CASSYERNVAGTDTQYF.

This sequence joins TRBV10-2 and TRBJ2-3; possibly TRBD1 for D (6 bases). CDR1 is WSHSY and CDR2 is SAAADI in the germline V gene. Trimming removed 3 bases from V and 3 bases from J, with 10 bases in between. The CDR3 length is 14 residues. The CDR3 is CASSDHRETDTQYF. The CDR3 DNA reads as TGCGCCAGCAGTGATCACAGGGAGACAGATACGCAGTATTTT.

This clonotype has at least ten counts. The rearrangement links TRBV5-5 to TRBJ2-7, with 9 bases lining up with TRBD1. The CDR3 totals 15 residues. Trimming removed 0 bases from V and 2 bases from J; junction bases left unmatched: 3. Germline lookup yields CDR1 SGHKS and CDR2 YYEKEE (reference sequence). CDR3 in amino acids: CASSLVGTGPYEQYF. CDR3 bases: TGTGCCAGCAGCTTGGTTGGGACAGGGCCCTACGAGCAGTACTTC.

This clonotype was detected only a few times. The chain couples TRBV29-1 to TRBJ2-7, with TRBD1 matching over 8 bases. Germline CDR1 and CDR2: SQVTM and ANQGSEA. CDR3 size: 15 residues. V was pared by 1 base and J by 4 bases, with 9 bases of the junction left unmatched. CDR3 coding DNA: TGCAGCGTTGAAGTCCCAGGGGGCGTCGAGTACGAGCAGTACTTC. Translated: CSVEVPGGVEYEQYF.

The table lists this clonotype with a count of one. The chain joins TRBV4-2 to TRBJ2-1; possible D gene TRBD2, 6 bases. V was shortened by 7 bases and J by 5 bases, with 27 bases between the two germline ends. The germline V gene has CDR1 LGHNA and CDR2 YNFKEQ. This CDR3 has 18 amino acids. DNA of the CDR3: TGTGCCAGCACCCCCCTCTCTACCGGGACTGATATAAACAATGAGCAGTTCTTC. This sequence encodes CASTPLSTGTDINNEQFF.

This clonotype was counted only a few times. The CDR3 region is CASRSGGARDTQYF. For the CDR3, the DNA is TGTGCCAGCAGGAGCGGGGGGGCCAGAGATACGCAGTATTTT. The rearrangement links TRBV3-1 to TRBJ2-3; 10 bases align to TRBD2. CDR1 is LGHDT, CDR2 YNNKEL, per germline (reference sequence). V lost 6 bases, J lost 5 bases, and 5 bases stayed unmatched. This CDR3 is 14 amino acids long.

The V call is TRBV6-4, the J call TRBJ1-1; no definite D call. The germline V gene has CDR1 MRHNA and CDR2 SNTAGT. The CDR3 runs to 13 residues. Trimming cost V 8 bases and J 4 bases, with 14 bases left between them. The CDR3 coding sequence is TGTGCCAGCCGCGTACCTGTTGGCACTGAAGCTTTCTTT. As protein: CASRVPVGTEAFF.